This is a list of T cell receptor beta chains from one sample in a study of CD8 T cell repertoires and HIV-1 epitope variants. No antigen is known for these receptors. Measured with immunoSEQ multiplex PCR; TCRdb has only the in-frame clones, and not every one. The sample lists about 7,100 clones; 66% were seen once. Sequenced sample: cultured CD8+ T cells derived from PBMCs. Receptors originate from a male donor with HIV. CDR3s include the opening cysteine and the closing phenylalanine or tryptophan. Each record gives: V gene, J gene, clone size, D gene, CDR3 protein, CDR3 DNA. The D gene is left open where the match is weak. Clone size is not always given. Where it is, it says once, few, many or a class for expanded clones.

TRBV6-4	TRBJ1-5	.	.	CASSPRDTSFGQPQHF	TGTGCCAGCAGCCCCCGGGACACTAGTTTCGGTCAGCCCCAGCATTTT
TRBV7-8	TRBJ2-1	.	.	CASSGPGDHYNEQFF	TGTGCCAGCAGCGGGCCCGGAGACCACTACAATGAGCAGTTCTTC
TRBV7-9	TRBJ2-1	.	TRBD2	CASSFAGRDNEQFF	TGTGCCAGCAGCTTTGCCGGGAGGGACAATGAGCAGTTCTTC
TRBV28	TRBJ2-7	.	.	CASSSVGGRLYEQYF	TGTGCCAGCAGTTCTGTAGGGGGTAGACTTTACGAGCAGTACTTC
TRBV14	TRBJ2-7	.	.	CASSQVGSWNSYEQYF	TGTGCCAGCAGCCAAGTGGGAAGCTGGAACTCCTACGAGCAGTACTTC
TRBV28	TRBJ2-4	few	TRBD1	CASRSPRGQGAKNIQYF	TGTGCCAGCAGATCGCCTCGTGGACAGGGAGCCAAAAACATTCAGTACTTC
TRBV6-1	TRBJ2-7	few	TRBD1	CASRGSSTGLYEQYF	TGTGCCAGCAGAGGCTCATCGACAGGGTTGTACGAGCAGTACTTC
TRBV7-6	TRBJ1-1	.	.	CASSFRVGDAFF	TGTGCCAGCAGCTTTCGAGTAGGTGACGCTTTCTTT
TRBV6-5	TRBJ2-1	.	.	CASSPDRTPYNEQFF	TGTGCCAGCAGTCCAGACAGAACTCCCTACAATGAGCAGTTCTTC
TRBV28	TRBJ1-1	.	TRBD1	CASSFDRVWNTEAFF	TGTGCCAGCAGTTTCGACAGGGTCTGGAACACTGAAGCTTTCTTT
TRBV10-2	TRBJ2-4	once	.	CASGTGKNIQYF	TGCGCCAGCGGGACGGGCAAAAACATTCAGTACTTC
TRBV6-5	TRBJ2-1	.	.	CASSEGGEQFF	TGTGCCAGCAGTGAGGGGGGTGAGCAGTTCTTC
TRBV27	TRBJ2-7	.	TRBD2	CASSILAGSSYEQYF	TGTGCCAGCAGTATCCTAGCGGGAAGCTCCTACGAGCAGTACTTC
TRBV7-7	TRBJ2-5	.	.	CASSWDSSETQYF	TGTGCTAGCAGCTGGGACTCCTCAGAGACCCAGTACTTC
TRBV9	TRBJ1-1	.	TRBD1	CASSGTGGLNTEAFF	TGTGCCAGCAGCGGAACAGGGGGCTTGAACACTGAAGCTTTCTTT
TRBV5-1	TRBJ2-5	.	.	CASADEGVTGETQYF	TGCGCCAGCGCTGACGAAGGTGTAACCGGAGAGACCCAGTACTTC
TRBV7-2	TRBJ2-2	.	.	CASSFNGPGELFF	TGTGCCAGCAGCTTTAATGGGCCCGGGGAGCTGTTTTTT
TRBV7-2	TRBJ2-3	.	.	CASSPRGAGSDTQYF	TGTGCCAGCAGCCCACGGGGGGCCGGTTCAGATACGCAGTATTTT
TRBV28	TRBJ1-5	.	.	CASSIRTGNQPQHF	TGTGCCAGCAGTATCAGGACAGGCAATCAGCCCCAGCATTTT
TRBV7-8	TRBJ2-1	.	.	CASSLVSFRYNEQFF	TGTGCCAGCAGCTTAGTTAGCTTCCGCTACAATGAGCAGTTCTTC
TRBV10-1	TRBJ2-2	.	.	CASSETGELFF	TGCGCCAGCAGTGAAACCGGGGAGCTGTTTTTT
TRBV7-3	TRBJ2-6	.	.	CASSLSSGANVLTF	TGTGCCAGCAGCCTAAGCTCTGGGGCCAACGTCCTGACTTTC
TRBV7-2	TRBJ2-2	.	.	CASSLQGGNTGELFF	TGTGCCAGCAGCTTACAGGGTGGGAACACCGGGGAGCTGTTTTTT
TRBV11-2	TRBJ2-7	.	.	CASNHGGTYEQYF	TGTGCCAGCAACCATGGGGGTACCTACGAGCAGTACTTC
TRBV7-9	TRBJ1-2	few	.	CASSPTGSYGYTF	TGTGCCAGCAGCCCGACAGGTAGCTATGGCTACACCTTC
TRBV10-3	TRBJ1-5	few	.	CAISEQNQPQHF	TGTGCCATCAGTGAGCAGAACCAGCCCCAGCATTTT
TRBV6-5	TRBJ2-7	.	.	CASSDLASDYEQYF	TGTGCCAGCAGTGACCTAGCGAGTGACTACGAGCAGTACTTC
TRBV20-1	TRBJ2-7	once	.	CSARTLLDQYF	TGCAGTGCTAGGACGCTTTTGGACCAGTACTTC
TRBV19	TRBJ2-7	.	.	CASSTGRLYEQYF	TGTGCCAGTAGTACCGGACGACTCTACGAGCAGTACTTC
TRBV19	TRBJ1-6	.	.	CASSIEGQNNSPLHF	TGTGCCAGTAGTATAGAGGGGCAAAATAATTCACCCCTCCACTTT
TRBV5-4	TRBJ2-7	once	TRBD1	CASSPGQGGYEQYF	TGTGCCAGCAGCCCAGGACAGGGGGGCTACGAGCAGTACTTC
TRBV7-7	TRBJ2-1	.	.	CASSSDLNIDNEQFF	TGTGCTAGCAGCTCCGACTTAAATATTGACAATGAGCAGTTCTTC
TRBV19	TRBJ2-5	.	TRBD1	CASNLPGQGTETQYF	TGTGCCAGTAACCTGCCTGGACAGGGGACGGAGACCCAGTACTTC
TRBV28	TRBJ2-7	.	.	CASNSRLSYEQYF	TGTGCCAGCAATTCTCGGCTTTCCTACGAGCAGTACTTC
TRBV7-9	TRBJ1-5	few	.	CASSHSSGNQPQHF	TGTGCCAGCAGCCACTCGAGTGGCAATCAGCCCCAGCATTTT
TRBV29-1	TRBJ2-3	.	.	CSVEGLRALDTQYF	TGCAGCGTTGAAGGCCTCCGGGCTCTGGATACGCAGTATTTT
TRBV9	TRBJ2-5	.	.	CASSGVRGARETQYF	TGTGCCAGCAGCGGAGTCCGGGGGGCGCGGGAGACCCAGTACTTC
TRBV28	TRBJ2-7	.	TRBD2	CASTPTSGLSYEQYF	TGTGCCAGTACGCCCACTAGCGGTCTCTCCTACGAGCAGTACTTC
TRBV6-4	TRBJ1-5	.	.	CASRSVQENQPQHF	TGTGCCAGCAGATCCGTACAGGAAAATCAGCCCCAGCATTTT
TRBV28	TRBJ1-1	.	.	CASSYQGNTEAFF	TGTGCCAGCAGTTATCAGGGGAACACTGAAGCTTTCTTT
TRBV29-1	TRBJ2-1	few	TRBD2	CSVRQLAGVGNEQFF	TGCAGCGTTCGTCAACTAGCGGGAGTGGGCAATGAGCAGTTCTTC
TRBV10-2	TRBJ2-7	.	TRBD2	CASSESALAGYEQYF	TGCGCCAGCAGTGAGTCAGCACTAGCGGGCTACGAGCAGTACTTC
TRBV9	TRBJ2-6	.	.	CASSVGSGANVLTF	TGTGCCAGCAGCGTCGGATCTGGGGCCAACGTCCTGACTTTC
TRBV9	TRBJ1-5	.	.	CASSVEGREDQPQHF	TGTGCCAGCAGCGTAGAAGGGAGGGAGGATCAGCCCCAGCATTTT
TRBV27	TRBJ2-5	.	TRBD1	CASSLYRTGEGQETQYF	TGTGCCAGCAGTTTATATCGGACAGGGGAAGGCCAAGAGACCCAGTACTTC
TRBV11-2	TRBJ2-7	.	.	CASSFLREREQYF	TGTGCCAGCAGCTTCCTCCGGGAGAGGGAGCAGTACTTC
TRBV11-2	TRBJ1-5	.	.	CASSLDRQVNQPQHF	TGTGCCAGCAGCTTAGATCGGCAAGTCAATCAGCCCCAGCATTTT
TRBV28	TRBJ1-3	.	.	CASSSDRPSGNTIYF	TGTGCCAGCAGTTCCGACAGGCCCTCTGGAAACACCATATATTTT